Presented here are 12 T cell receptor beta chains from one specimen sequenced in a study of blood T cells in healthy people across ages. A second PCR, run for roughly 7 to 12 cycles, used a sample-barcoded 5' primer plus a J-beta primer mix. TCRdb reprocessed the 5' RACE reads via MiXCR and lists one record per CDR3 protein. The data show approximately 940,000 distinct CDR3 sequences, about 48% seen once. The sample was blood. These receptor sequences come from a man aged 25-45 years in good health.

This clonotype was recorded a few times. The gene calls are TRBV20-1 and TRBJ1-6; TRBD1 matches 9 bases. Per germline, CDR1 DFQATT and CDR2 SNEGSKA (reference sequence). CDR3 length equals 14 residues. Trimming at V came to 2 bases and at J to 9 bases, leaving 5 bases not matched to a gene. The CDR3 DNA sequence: TGCAGTGCTAGATCGGGACAGGGTTTTTCACCCCTCCACTTT. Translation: CSARSGQGFSPLHF.

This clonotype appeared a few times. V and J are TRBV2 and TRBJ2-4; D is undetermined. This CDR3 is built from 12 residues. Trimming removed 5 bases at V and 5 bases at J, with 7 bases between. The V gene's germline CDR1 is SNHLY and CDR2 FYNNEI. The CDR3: CASSIRENIQYF. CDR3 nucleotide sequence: TGTGCCAGCAGTATCCGGGAAAACATTCAGTACTTC.

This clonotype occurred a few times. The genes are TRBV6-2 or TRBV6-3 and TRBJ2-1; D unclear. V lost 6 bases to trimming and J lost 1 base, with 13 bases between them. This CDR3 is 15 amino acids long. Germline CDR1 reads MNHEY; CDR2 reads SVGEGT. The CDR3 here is CASSFGRPSYNEQFF. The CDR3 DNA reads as TGTGCCAGCAGCTTCGGCAGGCCTTCCTACAATGAGCAGTTCTTC.

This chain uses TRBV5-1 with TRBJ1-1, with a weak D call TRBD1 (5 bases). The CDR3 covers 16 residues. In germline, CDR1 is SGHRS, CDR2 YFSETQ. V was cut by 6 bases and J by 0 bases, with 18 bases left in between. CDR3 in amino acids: CASIRLQDKMNTEAFF. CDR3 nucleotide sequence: TGCGCCAGCATTAGGTTGCAGGACAAAATGAACACTGAAGCTTTCTTT.

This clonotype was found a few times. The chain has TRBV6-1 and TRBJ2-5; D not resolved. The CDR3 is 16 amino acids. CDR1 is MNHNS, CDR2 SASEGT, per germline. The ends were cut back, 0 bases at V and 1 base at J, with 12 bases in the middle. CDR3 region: CASSEAISTGQETQYF. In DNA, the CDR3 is TGTGCCAGCAGTGAAGCGATATCGACGGGCCAAGAGACCCAGTACTTC.

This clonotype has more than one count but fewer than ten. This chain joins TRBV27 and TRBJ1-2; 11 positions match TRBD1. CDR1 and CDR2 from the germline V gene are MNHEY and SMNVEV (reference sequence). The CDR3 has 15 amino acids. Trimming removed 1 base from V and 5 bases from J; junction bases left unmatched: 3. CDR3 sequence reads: CASSLFGQGAYGYTF. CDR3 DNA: TGTGCCAGCAGTTTATTCGGACAGGGGGCTTATGGCTACACCTTC.

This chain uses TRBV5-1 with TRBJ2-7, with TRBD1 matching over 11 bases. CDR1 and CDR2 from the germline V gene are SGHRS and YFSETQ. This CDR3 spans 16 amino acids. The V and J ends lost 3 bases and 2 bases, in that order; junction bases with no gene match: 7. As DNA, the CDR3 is TGCGCCAGCAGCTCTTTCGGACAGGGGGCCCCCTACGAGCAGTACTTC. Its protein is CASSSFGQGAPYEQYF.

The CDR3 DNA sequence: TGTGCCAGCAGTGACGGGACCGCGGCGACCCAGTACTTC. It codes for CASSDGTAATQYF. The chain recombines TRBV6-5 with TRBJ2-5; TRBD1 or TRBD2 may be the D gene (5 bases each). This CDR3 has 13 amino acids. The V end lost 5 bases, the J end lost 7 bases, and 14 bases lay between the germline ends. Germline-derived CDR1 and CDR2 are MNHEY and SVGAGI.

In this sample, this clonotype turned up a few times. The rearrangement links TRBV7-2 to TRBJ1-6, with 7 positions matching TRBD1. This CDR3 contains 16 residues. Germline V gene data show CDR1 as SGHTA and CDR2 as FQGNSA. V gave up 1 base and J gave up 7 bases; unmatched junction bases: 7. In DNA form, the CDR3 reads TGTGCCAGCAGCTTAGTGACCGGGGGACAGAATTCACCCCTCCACTTT. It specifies CASSLVTGGQNSPLHF.

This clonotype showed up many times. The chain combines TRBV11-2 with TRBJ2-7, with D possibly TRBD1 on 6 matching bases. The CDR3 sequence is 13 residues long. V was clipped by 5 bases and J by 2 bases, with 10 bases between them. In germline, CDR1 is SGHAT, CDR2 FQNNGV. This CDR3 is CASSLDRTYEQYF. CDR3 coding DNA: TGTGCCAGCAGCCTTGACAGGACCTACGAGCAGTACTTC.

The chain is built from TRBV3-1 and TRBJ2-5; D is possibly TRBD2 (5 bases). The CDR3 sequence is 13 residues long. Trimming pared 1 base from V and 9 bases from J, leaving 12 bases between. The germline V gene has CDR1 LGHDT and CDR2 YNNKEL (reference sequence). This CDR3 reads CASSQGVAGPQYF. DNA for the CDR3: TGTGCCAGCAGCCAAGGGGTTGCGGGTCCCCAGTACTTC.

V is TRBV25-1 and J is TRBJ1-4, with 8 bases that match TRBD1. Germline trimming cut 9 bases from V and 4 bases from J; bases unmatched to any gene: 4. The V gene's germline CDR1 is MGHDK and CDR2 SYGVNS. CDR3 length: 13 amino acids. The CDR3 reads CASGQGGNEKLFF. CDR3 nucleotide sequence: TGTGCCAGTGGACAGGGCGGTAATGAAAAACTGTTTTTT.